The clone carrying this T cell receptor (beta chain) was observed a handful of times. The antigen is not known. The CDR3 consists of 15 residues. Deletions cut 6 bases from V and 6 bases from J, with 20 bases between. CDR1 KGHSH and CDR2 LQKENI come from the germline V gene. This sample was included in a study of human T cells and chemical hapten exposure. Study findings and constraints: All donors were alopecia patients, so their immunity may differ from that of healthy people.

Specified time point: pre-sensitization, week 0. As for treatment: therapeutic diphenylcyclopropenone sensitization with weekly scalp DPC. One entry per CDR3 protein results from TCRdb running MiXCR on the RACE reads. Found here are 87,000 or so distinct CDR3 sequences, around 9.5% of them singletons; the top ten hold roughly 4%. V usage is TRBV18 and J usage is TRBJ1-2, with D maybe TRBD1 (5 bases). The sample here was whole blood, taken in connection with sensitization to the hapten diphenylcyclopropenone (DPC). This sequence was found in a middle-aged woman with alopecia areata. Some clones in this sample may be carry-over from other donors' samples. CDR3: CASSPGQGRLDGYTF. CDR3 bases: TGTGCCAGCTCGCCCGGCCAGGGCCGTCTGGATGGCTACACCTTC.